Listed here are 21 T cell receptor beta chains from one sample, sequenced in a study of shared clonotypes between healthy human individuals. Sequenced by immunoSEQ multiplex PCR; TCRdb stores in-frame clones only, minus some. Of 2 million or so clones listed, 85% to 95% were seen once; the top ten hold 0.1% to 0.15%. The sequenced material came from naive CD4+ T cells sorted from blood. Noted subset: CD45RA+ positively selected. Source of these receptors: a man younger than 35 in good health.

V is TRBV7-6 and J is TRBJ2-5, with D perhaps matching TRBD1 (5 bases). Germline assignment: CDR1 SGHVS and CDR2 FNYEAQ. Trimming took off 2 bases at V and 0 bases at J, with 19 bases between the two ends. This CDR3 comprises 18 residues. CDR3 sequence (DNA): TGTGCCAGCAGCTTAAAAGGTAGAGCCAGGGCGTACCAAGAGACCCAGTACTTC. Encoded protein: CASSLKGRARAYQETQYF. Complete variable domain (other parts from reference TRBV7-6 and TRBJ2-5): GAGVSQSPRYKVTKRGQDVALRCDPISGHVSLYWYRQALGQGPEFLTYFNYEAQQDKSGLPNDRFSAERPEGSISTLTIQRTEQRDSAMYRCASSLKGRARAYQETQYFGPGTRLLVL.

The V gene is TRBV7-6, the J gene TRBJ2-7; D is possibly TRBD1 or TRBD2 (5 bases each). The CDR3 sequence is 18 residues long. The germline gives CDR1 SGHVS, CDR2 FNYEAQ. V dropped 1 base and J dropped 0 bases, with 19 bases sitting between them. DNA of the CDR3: TGTGCCAGCAGCTTAGGATCTGCTTGGGGGATCAGCTCCTACGAGCAGTACTTC. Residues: CASSLGSAWGISSYEQYF.

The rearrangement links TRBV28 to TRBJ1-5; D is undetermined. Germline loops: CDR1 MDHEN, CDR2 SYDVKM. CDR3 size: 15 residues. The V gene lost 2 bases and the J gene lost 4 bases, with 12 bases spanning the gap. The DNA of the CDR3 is TGTGCCAGCAGTTTACTTCCGGGTCAGAATCAGCCCCAGCATTTT. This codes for CASSLLPGQNQPQHF.

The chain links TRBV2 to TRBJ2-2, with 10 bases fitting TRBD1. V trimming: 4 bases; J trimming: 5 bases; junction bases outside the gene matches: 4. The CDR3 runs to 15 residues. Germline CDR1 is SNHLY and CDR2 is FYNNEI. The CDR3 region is CASSARTGGTGELFF. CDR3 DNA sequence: TGTGCCAGCAGTGCCCGGACAGGGGGAACCGGGGAGCTGTTTTTT. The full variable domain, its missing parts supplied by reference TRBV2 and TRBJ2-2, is EPEVTQTPSHQVTQMGQEVILRCVPISNHLYFYWYRQILGQKVEFLVSFYNNEISEKSEIFDDQFSVERPDGSNFTLKIRSTKLEDSAMYFCASSARTGGTGELFFGEGSRLTVL.

As DNA, the CDR3 is TGTGCCAGCAGGCCTCTAGCGGGGGGTTACAATGAGCAGTTCTTC. Encoded protein: CASRPLAGGYNEQFF. This chain uses TRBV5-8 with TRBJ2-1; 11 bases are a match to TRBD2. After removal of 5 bases from V and 4 bases from J, the junction contained 5 bases not matched to a gene. Germline V gene lookup returns CDR1 SGHTS and CDR2 YDEGEE. This CDR3 is built from 15 residues. Using reference TRBV5-8 and TRBJ2-1 for the parts outside the CDR3, the full variable domain is EAGVTQSPTHLIKTRGQQATLRCSPISGHTSVYWYQQALGLGLQFLLWYDEGEERNRGNFPPRFSGRQFPNYSSELNVNALELEDSALYLCASRPLAGGYNEQFFGPGTRLTVL.

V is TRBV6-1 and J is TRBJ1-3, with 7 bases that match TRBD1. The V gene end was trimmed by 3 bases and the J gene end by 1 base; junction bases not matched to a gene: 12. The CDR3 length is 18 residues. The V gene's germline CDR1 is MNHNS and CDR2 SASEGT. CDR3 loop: CASSESGGQPLSGNTIYF. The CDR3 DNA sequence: TGTGCCAGCAGTGAGAGTGGGGGACAGCCCTTGTCTGGAAACACCATATATTTT.

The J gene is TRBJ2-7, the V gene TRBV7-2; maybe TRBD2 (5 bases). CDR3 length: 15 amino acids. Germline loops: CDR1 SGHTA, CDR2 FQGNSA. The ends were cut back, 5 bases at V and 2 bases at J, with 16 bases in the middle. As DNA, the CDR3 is TGTGCCAGCAGCCAGAGTGGAGGACTCCCCTACGAGCAGTACTTC. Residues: CASSQSGGLPYEQYF. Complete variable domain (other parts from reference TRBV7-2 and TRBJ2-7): GAGVSQSPSNKVTEKGKDVELRCDPISGHTALYWYRQSLGQGLEFLIYFQGNSAPDKSGLPSDRFSAERTGGSVSTLTIQRTQQEDSAVYLCASSQSGGLPYEQYFGPGTRLTVT.

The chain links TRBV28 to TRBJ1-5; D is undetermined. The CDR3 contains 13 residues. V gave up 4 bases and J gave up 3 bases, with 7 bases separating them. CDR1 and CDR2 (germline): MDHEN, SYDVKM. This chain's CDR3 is CASSWEFNQPQHF. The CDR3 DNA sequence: TGTGCCAGCAGTTGGGAGTTCAATCAGCCCCAGCATTTT.

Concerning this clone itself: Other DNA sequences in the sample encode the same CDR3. The CDR3 region has the DNA TGTGCCAGCAGTGAAGCGGGCCGGAACACCGGGGAGCTGTTTTTT. This gives the protein CASSEAGRNTGELFF. The V call is TRBV2, the J call TRBJ2-2; D gene ambiguous. This CDR3 has 15 amino acids. With 0 bases removed from V and 1 base from J, the gap between germline ends came to 6 bases. From germline, CDR1 is SNHLY and CDR2 FYNNEI. The variable domain in full, completed from reference TRBV2 and TRBJ2-2, reads EPEVTQTPSHQVTQMGQEVILRCVPISNHLYFYWYRQILGQKVEFLVSFYNNEISEKSEIFDDQFSVERPDGSNFTLKIRSTKLEDSAMYFCASSEAGRNTGELFFGEGSRLTVL.

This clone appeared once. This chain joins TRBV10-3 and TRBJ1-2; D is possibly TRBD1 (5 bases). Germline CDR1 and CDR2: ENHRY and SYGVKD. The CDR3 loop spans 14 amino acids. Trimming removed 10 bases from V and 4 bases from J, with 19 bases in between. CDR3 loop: CATQKRGPGYGYTF. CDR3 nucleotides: TGTGCCACCCAGAAGAGGGGACCCGGCTATGGCTACACCTTC.

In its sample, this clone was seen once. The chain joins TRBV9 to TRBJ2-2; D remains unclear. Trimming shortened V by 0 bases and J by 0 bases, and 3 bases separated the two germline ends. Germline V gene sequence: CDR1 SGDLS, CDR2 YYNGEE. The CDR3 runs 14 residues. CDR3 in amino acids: CASSVDANTGELFF. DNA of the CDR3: TGTGCCAGCAGCGTAGACGCGAACACCGGGGAGCTGTTTTTT.

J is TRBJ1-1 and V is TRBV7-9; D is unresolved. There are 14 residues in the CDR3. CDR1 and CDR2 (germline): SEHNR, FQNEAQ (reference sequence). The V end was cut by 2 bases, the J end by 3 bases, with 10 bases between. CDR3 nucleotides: TGTGCCAGCAGCTTACCGTTTACCCACACTGAAGCTTTCTTT. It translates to CASSLPFTHTEAFF.

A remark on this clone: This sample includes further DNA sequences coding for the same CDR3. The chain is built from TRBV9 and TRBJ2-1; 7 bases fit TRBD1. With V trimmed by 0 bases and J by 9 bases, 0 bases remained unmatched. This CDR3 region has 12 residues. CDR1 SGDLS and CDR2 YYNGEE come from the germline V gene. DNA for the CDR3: TGTGCCAGCAGCGTAGACAGGGGTGAGCAGTTCTTC. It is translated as CASSVDRGEQFF.

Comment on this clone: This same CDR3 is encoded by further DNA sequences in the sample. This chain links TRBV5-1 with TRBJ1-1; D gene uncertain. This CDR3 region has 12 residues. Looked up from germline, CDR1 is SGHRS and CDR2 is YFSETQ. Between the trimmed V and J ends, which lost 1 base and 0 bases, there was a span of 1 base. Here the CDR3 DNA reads TGCGCCAGCAGCTTGTTGAACACTGAAGCTTTCTTT. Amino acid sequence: CASSLLNTEAFF.

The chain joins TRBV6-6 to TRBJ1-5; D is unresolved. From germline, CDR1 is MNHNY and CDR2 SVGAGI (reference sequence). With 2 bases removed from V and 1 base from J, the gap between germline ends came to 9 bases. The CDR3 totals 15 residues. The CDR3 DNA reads TGTGCCAGCAGTTACCGGGGTGGGAGCAATCAGCCCCAGCATTTT. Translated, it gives CASSYRGGSNQPQHF.

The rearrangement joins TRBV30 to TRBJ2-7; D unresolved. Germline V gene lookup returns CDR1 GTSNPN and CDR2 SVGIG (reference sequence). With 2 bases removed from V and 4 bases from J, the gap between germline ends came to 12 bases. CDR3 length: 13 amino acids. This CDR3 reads CAWSHSSRYEQYF. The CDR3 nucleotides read TGTGCCTGGAGTCACAGTTCTAGGTACGAGCAGTACTTC.

Here the CDR3 DNA reads TGTGCCAGCAGTGAGACAGGCCTGGGGGGTTCACCCCTCCACTTT. This encodes CASSETGLGGSPLHF. The chain has TRBV2 and TRBJ1-6, with D perhaps matching TRBD1 (6 bases). The V end lost 3 bases, the J end lost 9 bases, and 15 bases lay between the germline ends. Per germline, CDR1 SNHLY and CDR2 FYNNEI. This CDR3 has 15 amino acids.

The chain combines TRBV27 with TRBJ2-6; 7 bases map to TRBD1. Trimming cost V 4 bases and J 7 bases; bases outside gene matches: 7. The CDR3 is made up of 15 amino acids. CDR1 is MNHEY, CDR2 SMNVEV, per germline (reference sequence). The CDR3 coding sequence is TGTGCCAGCAGTTCCGCCGGGACAGTCGCCAACGTCCTGACTTTC. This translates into CASSSAGTVANVLTF.

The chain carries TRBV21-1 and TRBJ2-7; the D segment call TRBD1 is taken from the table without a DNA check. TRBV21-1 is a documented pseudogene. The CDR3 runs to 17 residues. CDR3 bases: TGTGCCAGCAGCAAAGCAGTCAACGGACAGCGGAACTACGAGCAGTACTTC. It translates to CASSKAVNGQRNYEQYF.

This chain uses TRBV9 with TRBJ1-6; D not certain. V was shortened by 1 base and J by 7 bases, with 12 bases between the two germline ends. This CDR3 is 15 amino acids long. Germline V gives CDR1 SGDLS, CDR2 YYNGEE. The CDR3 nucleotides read TGTGCCAGCAGCGTATTTGGGGTCTTAAATTCACCCCTCCACTTT. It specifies CASSVFGVLNSPLHF.

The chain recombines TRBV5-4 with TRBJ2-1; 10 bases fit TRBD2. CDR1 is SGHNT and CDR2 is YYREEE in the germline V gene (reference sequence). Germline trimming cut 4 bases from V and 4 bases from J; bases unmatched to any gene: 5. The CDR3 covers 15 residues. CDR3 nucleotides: TGTGCCAGCAGCGTCCCGACTAGCGGGTACAATGAGCAGTTCTTC. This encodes CASSVPTSGYNEQFF. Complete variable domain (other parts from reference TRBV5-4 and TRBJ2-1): ETGVTQSPTHLIKTRGQQVTLRCSSQSGHNTVSWYQQALGQGPQFIFQYYREEENGRGNFPPRFSGLQFPNYSSELNVNALELDDSALYLCASSVPTSGYNEQFFGPGTRLTVL.